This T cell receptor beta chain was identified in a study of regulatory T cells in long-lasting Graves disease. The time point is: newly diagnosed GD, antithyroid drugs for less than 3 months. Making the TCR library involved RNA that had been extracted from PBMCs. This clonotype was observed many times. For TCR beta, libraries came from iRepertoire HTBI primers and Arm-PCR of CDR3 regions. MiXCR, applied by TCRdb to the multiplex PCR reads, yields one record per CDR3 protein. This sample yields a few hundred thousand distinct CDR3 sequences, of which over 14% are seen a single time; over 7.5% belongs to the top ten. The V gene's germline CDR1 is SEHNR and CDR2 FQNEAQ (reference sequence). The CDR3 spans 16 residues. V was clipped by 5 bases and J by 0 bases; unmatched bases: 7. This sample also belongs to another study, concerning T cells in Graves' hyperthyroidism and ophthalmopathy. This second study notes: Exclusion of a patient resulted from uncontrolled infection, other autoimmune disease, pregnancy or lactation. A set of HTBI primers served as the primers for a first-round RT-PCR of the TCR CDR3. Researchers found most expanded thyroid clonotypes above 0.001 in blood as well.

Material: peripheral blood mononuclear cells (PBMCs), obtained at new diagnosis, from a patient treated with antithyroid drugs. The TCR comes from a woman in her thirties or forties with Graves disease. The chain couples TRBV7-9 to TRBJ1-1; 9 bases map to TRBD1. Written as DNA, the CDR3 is TGTGCCAGCAGCGACACAGGGGGCTACATGAACACTGAAGCTTTCTTT. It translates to CASSDTGGYMNTEAFF. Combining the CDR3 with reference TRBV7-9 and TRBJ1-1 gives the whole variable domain DTGVSQNPRHKITKRGQNVTFRCDPISEHNRLYWYRQTLGQGPEFLTYFQNEAQLEKSRLLSDRFSAERPKGSFSTLEIQRTEQGDSAMYLCASSDTGGYMNTEAFFGQGTRLTVV.